One and the same sample provided the 28 T cell receptor beta chains below, sequenced in a study of cytomegalovirus exposure and HLA in healthy donors. The PCR contained 60 Vbeta and 13 Jbeta primers. Libraries were prepared by immunoSEQ multiplex PCR; TCRdb keeps only in-frame clonotypes and omits some of them. The data show 80,000 or so clones, around 60% seen once. Specimen: PBMCs. These receptors were obtained from a male donor in good health and CMV-seropositive.

The chain is built from TRBV2 and TRBJ1-1; TRBD1 matches 7 bases. V lost 5 bases and J lost 6; bases outside the gene matches: 9. Per germline, CDR1 SNHLY and CDR2 FYNNEI. This CDR3 is 14 amino acids long. The CDR3 loop reads CASSYDRVRSEAFF. DNA of the CDR3: TGTGCCAGCAGTTACGACAGGGTTCGCTCTGAAGCTTTCTTT.

In this sample, this clone turned up many times. This chain joins TRBV27 and TRBJ1-6; D perhaps matches TRBD1 (5 bases). V shed 6 bases and J shed 2 bases, with 8 bases lying between them. This CDR3 contains 14 residues. Germline values: CDR1 MNHEY, CDR2 SMNVEV (reference sequence). The CDR3 sequence: CASRATAYNSPLHF. The DNA of the CDR3 is TGTGCCAGCAGGGCGACAGCCTATAATTCACCCCTCCACTTT.

This clone was found a few times. This sequence joins TRBV6-8 and TRBJ1-4; 11 bases are a match to TRBD1. CDR3 length: 15 amino acids. Germline V gene lookup returns CDR1 MNHGY and CDR2 SAAAGT. The trim removed 6 bases at V and 8 bases at J, leaving 8 bases unmatched. CDR3: CASRWEDRGREKLFF. CDR3 bases: TGTGCCAGCAGATGGGAGGACAGGGGGCGCGAAAAACTGTTTTTT.

V usage is TRBV2 and J usage is TRBJ1-6; 7 bases agree with TRBD1. Germline CDR1 and CDR2: SNHLY and FYNNEI. The CDR3 has 15 residues. V was clipped by 7 bases and J by 5 bases; unmatched bases: 8. The CDR3 spells CASNPLTGNNSPLHF. The CDR3 nucleotides read TGTGCCAGCAACCCATTGACAGGGAATAATTCACCCCTCCACTTT.

The V call is TRBV4-3, the J call TRBJ2-7, with 14 positions matching TRBD2. In germline, CDR1 is LGHNA, CDR2 YSLEER. V gave up 1 base and J gave up 9 bases; unmatched junction bases: 14. This CDR3 is built from 18 residues. CDR3: CASSQVPGTSGSTCWQYF. The DNA of the CDR3 is TGCGCCAGCAGCCAAGTTCCCGGGACTAGCGGGAGTACCTGTTGGCAGTACTTC.

This chain uses TRBV9 with TRBJ1-3; a weak D match, TRBD1 (5 bases). This CDR3 region has 13 residues. The germline gives CDR1 SGDLS, CDR2 YYNGEE. The V end was cut by 3 bases, the J end by 4 bases, with 8 bases between. The CDR3 bases are TGTGCCAGCAGCGGAGCAGGGGGAAACACCATATATTTT. This codes for CASSGAGGNTIYF.

This clone has just a few counts. The chain carries TRBV7-6 and TRBJ2-5, with 8 positions matching TRBD2. Per germline, CDR1 SGHVS and CDR2 FNYEAQ. The CDR3 totals 15 residues. The V gene end was trimmed by 5 bases and the J gene end by 0 bases; junction bases not matched to a gene: 5. CDR3 amino acids: CASSPGGVHQETQYF. The CDR3 DNA is TGTGCCAGCAGCCCGGGGGGGGTACACCAAGAGACCCAGTACTTC.

The chain couples TRBV7-8 to TRBJ2-3, with D tentatively TRBD2 (6 bases). The CDR3 loop spans 15 amino acids. Germline loops: CDR1 SGHVS, CDR2 FQNEAQ. Trimming took 1 base from V and 6 from J, leaving 14 bases between them. The CDR3 sequence is CASSLGDGRGDTQYF. The CDR3 DNA reads TGTGCCAGCAGCTTAGGAGACGGGAGAGGGGATACGCAGTATTTT.

The chain combines TRBV28 with TRBJ2-7; 12 bases agree with TRBD2. The CDR3 is made up of 15 amino acids. Germline CDR1 and CDR2: MDHEN and SYDVKM. J was trimmed by 6 bases and V by 8 bases; bases with no gene match: 11. This CDR3 reads CASQRPPGLAGEQYF. The CDR3 coding sequence is TGTGCCAGCCAAAGACCCCCGGGACTAGCGGGCGAGCAGTACTTC.

The chain has TRBV28 and TRBJ2-3, with 10 bases that match TRBD2. The CDR3 is 15 amino acids. With 4 bases clipped from V and 6 bases from J, the junction kept 7 bases outside the gene matches. Germline-derived CDR1 and CDR2 are MDHEN and SYDVKM. For the CDR3, the DNA is TGTGCCAGCAGTTCAGCGGGAGGGCCGTATGATACGCAGTATTTT. Protein product: CASSSAGGPYDTQYF.

The sample holds a few counts of this clone. CDR3 loop: CASIRTSGVYEQYF. The CDR3 nucleotides are TGTGCCAGCATTAGGACTAGCGGGGTTTACGAGCAGTACTTC. The chain carries TRBV6-5 and TRBJ2-7; TRBD2 aligns across 12 bases. V trimming: 7 bases; J trimming: 4 bases; junction bases outside the gene matches: 5. Germline V CDR1 and CDR2: MNHEY, SVGAGI. The CDR3 has 14 amino acids.

This clone is termed medium-sized. The rearrangement uses TRBV2 and TRBJ1-3; possibly TRBD1 for D (5 bases). Germline values: CDR1 SNHLY, CDR2 FYNNEI. Trimming stripped 3 bases from V and 2 bases from J, with 14 bases between. The CDR3 has 16 amino acids. The CDR3 DNA reads TGTGCCAGCAGTGAGGCGGGGGGTTTGGCTGGAAACACCATATATTTT. Its translation: CASSEAGGLAGNTIYF.

The chain joins TRBV19 to TRBJ1-4; D not certain. With 3 bases removed from V and 8 bases from J, the gap between germline ends came to 10 bases. The CDR3 spans 13 residues. Germline lookup yields CDR1 LNHDA and CDR2 SQIVND (reference sequence). The CDR3 DNA reads TGTGCCAGTAGTATGAGTCACCGCGAAAAACTGTTTTTT. Translated: CASSMSHREKLFF. The variable domain in full, completed from reference TRBV19 and TRBJ1-4, reads DGGITQSPKYLFRKEGQNVTLSCEQNLNHDAMYWYRQDPGQGLRLIYYSQIVNDFQKGDIAEGYSVSREKKESFPLTVTSAQKNPTAFYLCASSMSHREKLFFGSGTQLSVL.

The chain links TRBV25-1 to TRBJ2-3; 7 bases are shared with TRBD1. Germline assignment: CDR1 MGHDK and CDR2 SYGVNS. This CDR3 spans 16 amino acids. V trimming: 0 bases; J trimming: 8 bases; junction bases outside the gene matches: 11. The CDR3 sequence: CASSEYGTELVGTQYF. The CDR3 bases are TGTGCCAGCAGTGAATATGGGACAGAACTCGTAGGTACGCAGTATTTT.

The V and J genes are TRBV5-6 and TRBJ1-5, with 11 nucleotides matching TRBD1. CDR1 is SGHDT and CDR2 is YYEEEE in the germline V gene. There are 16 residues in the CDR3. Trimming took 2 bases from V and 6 from J; bases not matched to a gene: 7. Written as DNA, the CDR3 is TGTGCCAGCAGCTTTCTGGGACAGGGGGAGGCTCAGCCCCAGCATTTT. Protein sequence: CASSFLGQGEAQPQHF.

V usage is TRBV5-8 and J usage is TRBJ2-1; D is unresolved. The CDR3 length is 9 residues. Trimming left V 3 bases short and J 12 bases short, with 4 bases between. Germline V lookup: CDR1 SGHTS, CDR2 YDEGEE. CDR3 sequence reads: CASSSGQFF. The CDR3 DNA is TGTGCCAGCAGCTCGGGGCAGTTCTTC.

The rearrangement links TRBV6-1 to TRBJ1-5; tentative D call: TRBD1 (6 bases). Trimming stripped 2 bases from V and 0 bases from J, with 11 bases between. The length of the CDR3 is 16 residues. Germline-derived CDR1 and CDR2 are MNHNS and SASEGT. CDR3 sequence reads: CASSEFRQASNQPQHF. CDR3 nucleotide sequence: TGTGCCAGCAGTGAATTTCGACAGGCTAGCAATCAGCCCCAGCATTTT.

V is TRBV7-2 and J is TRBJ2-7; 7 bases align to TRBD1. Germline V gives CDR1 SGHTA, CDR2 FQGNSA. The CDR3 covers 16 residues. After removal of 6 bases from V and 1 base from J, the junction contained 12 bases not matched to a gene. The CDR3 loop reads CASRQKTGTDSYEQYF. The DNA for the CDR3 is TGTGCCAGCAGACAAAAAACCGGGACAGATTCCTACGAGCAGTACTTC.

This rearrangement joins TRBV18 to TRBJ2-5; TRBD2 matches at 7 bases. The CDR3 loop spans 13 amino acids. Germline lookup yields CDR1 KGHSH and CDR2 LQKENI. The V gene end was trimmed by 4 bases and the J gene end by 3 bases; junction bases not matched to a gene: 2. CDR3 nucleotide sequence: TGTGCCAGCTCACGGGGGAGGGAAGAGACCCAGTACTTC. Protein: CASSRGREETQYF.

The rearrangement joins TRBV6-4 to TRBJ1-1; 7 positions agree with TRBD1. V trimming: 5 bases; J trimming: 0 bases; junction bases outside the gene matches: 6. The CDR3 has 15 amino acids. Germline V gives CDR1 MRHNA, CDR2 SNTAGT. The chain's CDR3 is CASSPGTVVNTEAFF. For the CDR3, the DNA is TGTGCCAGCAGTCCCGGGACAGTAGTGAACACTGAAGCTTTCTTT.

In its sample, this clone was seen a few times. V and J are TRBV18 and TRBJ1-1, with 10 bases lining up with TRBD1. The CDR3 loop spans 15 amino acids. Trimming took 4 bases from V and 8 from J; bases not matched to a gene: 10. Looked up from germline, CDR1 is KGHSH and CDR2 is LQKENI. The CDR3 DNA is TGTGCCAGCTCACAAGACGGGACAGGGGTAATGGAAGCTTTCTTT. Its translation is CASSQDGTGVMEAFF.

This chain joins TRBV30 and TRBJ2-7; D is possibly TRBD2 (6 bases). Germline V CDR1 and CDR2: GTSNPN, SVGIG (reference sequence). The CDR3 covers 10 residues. V gave up 5 bases and J gave up 8 bases, with 10 bases separating them. CDR3 in amino acids: CAWGTVQQYF. The CDR3 coding sequence is TGTGCCTGGGGGACTGTGCAGCAGTACTTC. Filled out from reference TRBV30 and TRBJ2-7, the complete variable domain reads SQTIHQWPATLVQPVGSPLSLECTVEGTSNPNLYWYRQAAGRGLQLLFYSVGIGQISSEVPQNLSASRPQDRQFILSSKKLLLSDSGFYLCAWGTVQQYFGPGTRLTVT.

This clone appeared a single time. This chain links TRBV9 with TRBJ2-7; tentative D call: TRBD1 (5 bases). Germline-derived CDR1 and CDR2 are SGDLS and YYNGEE. Trimming left V 0 bases short and J 0 bases short, with 7 bases between. The CDR3 covers 14 residues. The CDR3 is CASSVADSSYEQYF. CDR3 DNA: TGTGCCAGCAGCGTAGCCGACAGCTCCTACGAGCAGTACTTC.

The chain carries TRBV6-1 and TRBJ2-7, with D tentatively TRBD2 (6 bases). Trimming left V 0 bases short and J 3 bases short, with 9 bases between. The CDR3 consists of 14 residues. The germline gives CDR1 MNHNS, CDR2 SASEGT. Here the CDR3 reads CASSEAWGDYEQYF. The CDR3, as DNA: TGTGCCAGCAGTGAAGCTTGGGGGGACTACGAGCAGTACTTC.

In its sample, this clone was seen once. The rearrangement joins TRBV30 to TRBJ1-3, with 7 bases matching TRBD1. The CDR3 totals 18 residues. J gave up 1 base and V 0 bases, and 12 bases lay outside the gene matches. The germline V gene encodes CDR1 GTSNPN and CDR2 SVGIG (reference sequence). CDR3 DNA: TGTGCCTGGAGTGTGGGGGGCGACAGGGAGGTTTCTGGAAACACCATATATTTT. Residues: CAWSVGGDREVSGNTIYF.

This chain uses TRBV7-8 with TRBJ1-2, with D possibly TRBD1 on 5 matching bases. V lost 3 bases, J lost 2 bases, and 25 bases lay in between. The CDR3 consists of 19 residues. The germline V gene has CDR1 SGHVS and CDR2 FQNEAQ. This CDR3 is CASSFEYRTQRTVNYGYTF. CDR3 DNA sequence: TGTGCCAGCAGCTTCGAATATAGGACACAACGGACGGTAAACTATGGCTACACCTTC.

The rearrangement uses TRBV19 and TRBJ1-5, with 9 positions matching TRBD1. From germline, CDR1 is LNHDA and CDR2 SQIVND (reference sequence). J lost 0 bases, V lost 7 bases, and 7 bases had no gene match. The CDR3 contains 16 residues. CDR3 protein: CASTLTDRGSNQPQHF. DNA for the CDR3: TGTGCCAGTACTCTAACGGACAGGGGTAGCAATCAGCCCCAGCATTTT.

This clone was seen more than once but under ten times. The chain joins TRBV30 to TRBJ2-1; 11 nucleotides agree with TRBD2. Looked up from germline, CDR1 is GTSNPN and CDR2 is SVGIG (reference sequence). CDR3 length equals 14 residues. V was pared by 0 bases and J by 7 bases, with 2 bases of the junction left unmatched. The CDR3 reads CAWSVPSGRNEQFF. Here the CDR3 DNA reads TGTGCCTGGAGTGTGCCTAGCGGGAGGAATGAGCAGTTCTTC.